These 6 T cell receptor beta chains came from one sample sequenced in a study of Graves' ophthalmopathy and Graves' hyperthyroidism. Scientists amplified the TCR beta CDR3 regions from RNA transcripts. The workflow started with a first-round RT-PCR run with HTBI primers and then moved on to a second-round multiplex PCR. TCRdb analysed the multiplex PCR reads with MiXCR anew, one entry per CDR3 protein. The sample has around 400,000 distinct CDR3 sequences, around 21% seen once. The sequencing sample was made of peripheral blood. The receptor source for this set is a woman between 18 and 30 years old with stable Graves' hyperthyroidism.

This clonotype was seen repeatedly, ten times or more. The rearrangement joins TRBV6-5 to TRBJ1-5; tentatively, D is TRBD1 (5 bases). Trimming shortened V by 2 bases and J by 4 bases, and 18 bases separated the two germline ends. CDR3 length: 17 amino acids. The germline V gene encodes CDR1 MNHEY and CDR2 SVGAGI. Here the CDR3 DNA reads TGTGCCAGCAGTTACCCTACCCCGGGACCCCAGAATCAGCCCCAGCATTTT. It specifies CASSYPTPGPQNQPQHF.

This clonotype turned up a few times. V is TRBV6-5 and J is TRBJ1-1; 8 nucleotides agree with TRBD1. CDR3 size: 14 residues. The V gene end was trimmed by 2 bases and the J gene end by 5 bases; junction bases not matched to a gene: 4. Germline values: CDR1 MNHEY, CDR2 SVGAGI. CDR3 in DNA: TGTGCCAGCAGTTACGACAGGACAGGGACTGAAGCTTTCTTT. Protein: CASSYDRTGTEAFF.

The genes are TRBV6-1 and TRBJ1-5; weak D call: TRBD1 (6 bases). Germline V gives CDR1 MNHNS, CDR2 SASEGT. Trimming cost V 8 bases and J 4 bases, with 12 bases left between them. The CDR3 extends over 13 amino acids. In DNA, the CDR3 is TGTGCCAGCGGGGGGCTGGGAAATCAGCCCCAGCATTTT. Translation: CASGGLGNQPQHF.

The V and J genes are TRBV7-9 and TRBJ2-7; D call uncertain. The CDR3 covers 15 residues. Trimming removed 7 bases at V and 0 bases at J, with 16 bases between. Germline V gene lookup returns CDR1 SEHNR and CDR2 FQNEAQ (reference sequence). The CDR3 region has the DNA TGTGCCAGCACCAGGATCATAGGCGGCTCCTACGAGCAGTACTTC. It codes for CASTRIIGGSYEQYF.

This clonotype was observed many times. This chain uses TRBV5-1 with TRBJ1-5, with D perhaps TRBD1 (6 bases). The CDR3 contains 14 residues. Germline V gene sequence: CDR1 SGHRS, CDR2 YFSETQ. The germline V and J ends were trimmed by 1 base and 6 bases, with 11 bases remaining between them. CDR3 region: CASSLTGGSQPQHF. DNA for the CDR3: TGCGCCAGCAGCTTGACGGGGGGCTCTCAGCCCCAGCATTTT.

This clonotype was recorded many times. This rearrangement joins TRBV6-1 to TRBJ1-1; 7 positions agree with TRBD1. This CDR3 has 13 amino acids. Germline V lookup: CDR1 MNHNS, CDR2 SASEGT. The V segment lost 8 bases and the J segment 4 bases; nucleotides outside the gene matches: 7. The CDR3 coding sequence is TGTGCCAGCCGCCACAGGGGCGGCACTGAAGCTTTCTTT. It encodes CASRHRGGTEAFF.